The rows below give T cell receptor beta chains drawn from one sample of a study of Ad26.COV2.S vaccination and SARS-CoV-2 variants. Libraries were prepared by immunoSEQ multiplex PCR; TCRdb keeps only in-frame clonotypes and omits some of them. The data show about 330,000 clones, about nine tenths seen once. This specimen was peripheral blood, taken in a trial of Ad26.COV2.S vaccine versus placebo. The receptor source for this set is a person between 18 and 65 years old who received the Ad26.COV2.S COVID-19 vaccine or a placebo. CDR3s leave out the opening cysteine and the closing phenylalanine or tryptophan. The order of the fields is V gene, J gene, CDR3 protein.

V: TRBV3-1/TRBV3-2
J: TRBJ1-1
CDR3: ASSQATGRTLGAEAF

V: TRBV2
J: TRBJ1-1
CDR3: ASSEGEPTEAF

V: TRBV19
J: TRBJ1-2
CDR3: ASTPVGRISPDGYT

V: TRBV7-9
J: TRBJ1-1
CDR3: ASSLEVSAAEAF

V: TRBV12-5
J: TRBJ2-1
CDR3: ASGSNVAGGVNEQF

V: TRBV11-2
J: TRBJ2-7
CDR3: ASSLVVSLGVEQY

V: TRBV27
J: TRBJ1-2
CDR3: ASSHYWGGAPGGYT

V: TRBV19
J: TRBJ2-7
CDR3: ASTPTGAGYEQY

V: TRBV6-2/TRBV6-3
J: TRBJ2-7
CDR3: ASSQQGGEQY

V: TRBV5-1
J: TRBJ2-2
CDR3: ASSLAKQGMGTGELF